This record looks at one T cell receptor beta chain sequence and its context. Method: immunoSEQ multiplex PCR; TCRdb's copy keeps in-frame clones and lacks some. Among approximately 25,000 clones listed, approximately 78% were seen once. This specimen belongs to a study of T cells in narcolepsy. Unmatched junction bases numbered 5, after V lost 4 bases and J lost 0 bases. Germline values: CDR1 SNHLY, CDR2 FYNNEI. The CDR3 has 15 amino acids. This clonotype was sampled from a human donor with narcolepsy. The chain combines TRBV2 with TRBJ2-7, with 8 bases matching TRBD2. The sample taken for sequencing was CD45RA- memory CD4+ T cells from PBMCs. CDR3: CASSGGGGLSYEQYF. The DNA for the CDR3 is TGTGCCAGCAGTGGCGGCGGGGGGCTCTCCTACGAGCAGTACTTC.